This TCR beta chain is drawn from a study of radiation and T cells in renal cell carcinoma. CDR3 length equals 15 residues. J lost 3 bases, V lost 9 bases, and 10 bases had no gene match. Germline CDR1 and CDR2: MNHEY and SMNVEV (reference sequence). This clone occurred a few times. Treatment defined: 15 Gy SBRT to primary tumor, nephrectomy 4 weeks later. Profiled with immunoSEQ multiplex PCR; TCRdb holds only in-frame clones, not every one. Among about 15,000 clones, 55% to 70% were seen once, and the ten largest hold roughly 29%. The source of this sequence is a woman in her 70s with renal cell carcinoma. V gene TRBV27 combines with J gene TRBJ1-1; 10 bases match TRBD1. The sample in question was tumor tissue, obtained from a patient whose treatment included radiotherapy and nephrectomy. CDR3 region: CARGSRDRGHTEAFF. The CDR3 nucleotides are TGTGCCAGGGGGAGTAGGGACAGGGGACACACTGAAGCTTTCTTT.